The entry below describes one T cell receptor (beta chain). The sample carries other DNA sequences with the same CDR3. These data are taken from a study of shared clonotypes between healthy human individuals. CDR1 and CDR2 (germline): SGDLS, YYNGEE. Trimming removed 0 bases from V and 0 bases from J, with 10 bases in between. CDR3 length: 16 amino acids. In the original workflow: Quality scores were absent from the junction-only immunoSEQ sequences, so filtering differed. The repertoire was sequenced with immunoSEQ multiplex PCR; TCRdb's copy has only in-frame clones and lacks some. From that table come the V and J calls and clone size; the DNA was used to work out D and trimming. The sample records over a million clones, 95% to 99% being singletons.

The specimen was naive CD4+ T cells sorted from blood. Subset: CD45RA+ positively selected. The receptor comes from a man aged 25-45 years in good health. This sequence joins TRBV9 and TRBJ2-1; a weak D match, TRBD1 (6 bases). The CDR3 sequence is CASSVAGQSSYNEQFF. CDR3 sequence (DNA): TGTGCCAGCAGCGTAGCGGGACAAAGCTCCTACAATGAGCAGTTCTTC.